These T cell receptor beta chains were read from a single sample in a study of control samples from healthy donors and cancer patients. TCRdb keeps only in-frame clones here, not all; method: immunoSEQ multiplex PCR. Of about 410,000 clones listed, 75% to 95% are singletons. The sample consisted of PBMCs. Source of these receptors: a man aged 40-49 years with head and neck cancer. The CDR3 runs from the conserved cysteine through the conserved F or W. Fields, in order: J gene, D gene, clone size, V gene, CDR3 DNA, CDR3 protein. A D gene is named only where the DNA matches it firmly. The size of a clone is reported for some rows only, either as once, few or many, or as a class for expanded clones.

TRBJ2-2 | TRBD1 | NA | TRBV5-1 | TGCGCCAGCAGCTTGGAAACAGGGGGCACCGGGGAGCTGTTTTTT | CASSLETGGTGELFF
TRBJ1-1 | NA | NA | TRBV5-6 | TGTGCCAGCAGGCAACTAGGGACTGAAGCTTTCTTT | CASRQLGTEAFF
TRBJ2-7 | NA | few | TRBV4-2 | TGTGCCAGCAGACAAGAGGGGGGGGGCCCGAAAATCTACGAGCAGTACTTC | CASRQEGGGPKIYEQYF
TRBJ2-7 | NA | few | TRBV10-3 | TGTGCCATCAGTGAAGGTGACTACGAGCAGTACTTC | CAISEGDYEQYF
TRBJ1-2 | TRBD1 | NA | TRBV30 | TGTGCCCACTCAGGGGGCGGTTATGGCTACACCTTC | CAHSGGGYGYTF
TRBJ1-5 | NA | NA | TRBV20-1 | TGCAGTGCTCCTGATAAAACTAACCAGCATTTT | CSAPDKTNQHF
TRBJ1-3 | NA | NA | TRBV19 | TGTGCCAGTAGCCACACGAGCTCTGGAAACACCATATATTTT | CASSHTSSGNTIYF
TRBJ1-2 | NA | NA | TRBV5-1 | TGCGCCAGCAGCTTGGGGTCGGACCTCTACACCTTC | CASSLGSDLYTF
TRBJ2-3 | NA | NA | TRBV4-1 | TGCGCCAGCAGCCAAGATCAGTGTCGCACAGATACGCAGTATTTT | CASSQDQCRTDTQYF
TRBJ1-1 | NA | NA | TRBV4-3 | TGCGCCAGCAGCCAAGATCTTTACCATGAGAACACTGAAGCTTTCTTT | CASSQDLYHENTEAFF
TRBJ1-2 | NA | NA | TRBV28 | TGTGCCAGCAGTTTGAGGGGGACCTATGGCTACACCTTC | CASSLRGTYGYTF
TRBJ2-2 | NA | few | TRBV7-3 | TGTGCCAGCAGCCGGGGCACCGGGGAGCTGTTTTTT | CASSRGTGELFF
TRBJ2-5 | NA | NA | TRBV3-1/TRBV3-2 | TGTGCCAGCAGCCAGCGGGTACTGGAGACCCAGTACTTC | CASSQRVLETQYF
TRBJ2-1 | NA | NA | TRBV28 | TGTGCCAGCATGTTGGGGGGAGGCAATGAGCAGTTCTTC | CASMLGGGNEQFF
TRBJ2-6 | NA | NA | TRBV4-3 | TGCGCCAGCAGCCAAGATATAAGGGCCGGGGCCAACGTCCTGACTTTC | CASSQDIRAGANVLTF
TRBJ2-6 | TRBD1 | NA | TRBV30 | TGTGCCTGTACCAGGGGGTTAAGCCTTGGATCAAGCTCTGGGGCCAACGTCCTGACTTTC | CACTRGLSLGSSSGANVLTF
TRBJ2-7 | TRBD1 | NA | TRBV7-7 | TGTGCTAGCAGCCCAGGGGGCATGGGGGAGCAGTACTTC | CASSPGGMGEQYF
TRBJ2-5 | TRBD2 | NA | TRBV27 | TGTGCCAGCAGCTCCGGGACTAGCGGGAGAGAGACCCAGTACTTC | CASSSGTSGRETQYF
TRBJ2-2 | TRBD1 | NA | TRBV2 | TGTGCCAGCATCTCCGGGACAGGGGACGGGGAGCTGTTTTTT | CASISGTGDGELFF
TRBJ2-2 | NA | NA | TRBV6-2/TRBV6-3 | TGTGCCAGCAGTTACACGCCAAGGCCTTTTAACACCGGGGAGCTGTTTTTT | CASSYTPRPFNTGELFF
TRBJ2-2 | TRBD1 | NA | TRBV28 | TGTGCCAGCAGGGCAGGGGGCGCGGTCTACACCGGGGAGCTGTTTTTT | CASRAGGAVYTGELFF
TRBJ2-7 | TRBD1 | NA | TRBV11-2 | TGTGCCAGCAGCTTGATGGGACAGTCCTACGAGCAGTACTTC | CASSLMGQSYEQYF
TRBJ1-4 | NA | NA | TRBV5-1 | TGCGCCAGCAGCGTCCAGGGAATTAATGAAAAACTGTTTTTT | CASSVQGINEKLFF
TRBJ2-7 | TRBD1 | NA | TRBV19 | TGTGCCAGTAGTATGCCGGGACAGGGACGGTACGAGCAGTACTTC | CASSMPGQGRYEQYF
TRBJ1-1 | NA | NA | TRBV7-2 | TGTGCCAGCAGCTTAACAGGCATCACTGAAGCTTTCTTT | CASSLTGITEAFF
TRBJ1-1 | NA | NA | TRBV7-2 | TGTGCCAGCAGCTTGCGGACGGTCAATTTGAACACTGAAGCTTTCTTT | CASSLRTVNLNTEAFF
TRBJ1-2 | NA | NA | TRBV27 | TGTGCCAGCAGTTTTTCAGGGCTACCGACTTATGGCTACACCTTC | CASSFSGLPTYGYTF
TRBJ2-5 | NA | NA | TRBV5-1 | TGCGCCAGCAGCTCAAGTAGGCCAATACAAGAGACCCAGTACTTC | CASSSSRPIQETQYF
TRBJ2-1 | TRBD2 | few | TRBV5-1 | TGCGCCAGCAGCCCCGGCCGGACTAGCGGTGAGCAGTTCTTC | CASSPGRTSGEQFF
TRBJ2-3 | TRBD1 | NA | TRBV5-1 | TGCGCCAGCAGGGACAGGGCTAGCACAGATACGCAGTATTTT | CASRDRASTDTQYF
TRBJ1-3 | TRBD1 | NA | TRBV29-1 | TGCAGCGTTTCCGGGACAGGAAGCTCTGGAAACACCATATATTTT | CSVSGTGSSGNTIYF
TRBJ1-5 | NA | NA | TRBV7-2 | TGTGCCAGCACCGTGGGGGCCCAACAGCCCCAGCATTTT | CASTVGAQQPQHF